This T cell receptor (beta chain) was documented in a study of cytomegalovirus exposure and HLA in healthy donors (dated 2017 in TCRdb). Concerning the study at large: According to an earlier analysis of 587 of the donors, about 170 million T cells yielded over 90 million unique TCR beta sequences and 276 Gb of sequence data. Besides the first cohort of around 700 subjects, a separate validation cohort made up of over 95 different subjects was used. An earlier analysis of 450 to 750 of the donors used high-throughput TCR beta sequencing to judge whether each TCR beta V gene segment behaved as functional or pseudogenic. Rather than using new phenotypic data, the later analysis identified candidate immune exposures from TCR beta sequences and from how often those sequences occurred across donors. All discovery cohort repertoires had been generated on a single sequencing platform. Typing coverage varied by locus: about 629-630 donors for A, B, C, DRB1 and DQB1; roughly 520 for DQA1; more than 600 for DPA1; 400 to 480 for DPB1. Both class I and class II loci were covered by HLA typing, at four-digit resolution. A later analysis re-analyzed previously published TCR beta repertoires from 550 to 700 donors and added high-resolution HLA genotyping to study TCR occurrence patterns. An early release covering some 640 HLA-typed donors comprised approximately 290 gigabases of sequencing data and 85 million or so unique TCR sequences. The study aimed to test whether cataloging public T cell receptors could reveal signatures of past pathogen exposure. Several DR-DQ haplotypes were treated as single units for association and clustering because of strong linkage in the cohort. Among the 398 genotyped donors, around 81% belonged to the genetic ancestry cluster associated with self-reported Caucasian donors. Donor age, sex, ethnicity and CMV serostatus were compiled alongside the repertoire data. The study used immunosequencing to profile the T cell repertoires of several hundred subjects and linked those repertoires to cytomegalovirus serostatus. In a later genetic analysis, genome-wide SNP genotypes for about 55% of the roughly 670 donors were used, and that subset was treated as a discovery cohort. Across 398 genotyped donors of the cohort, an average of roughly 250,000 unique TCR beta nucleotide sequences per donor were sequenced, and about a sixth of those sequences were non-productive. To predict cytomegalovirus infection status, the study brought together high-throughput TCR immunosequencing, statistical association of individual TCRs with disease status, and machine learning. What the work shows at the level of the full study, not this receptor alone: A further reported finding was that TCR beta sequences accurately predicted the HLA-A and HLA-B alleles for most subjects in the first cohort. A later analysis found that most CMV-associated TCR beta chains appeared HLA-restricted, with HLA associations seemingly driven largely by CMV exposure. While some public TCRs were present in many individuals, most TCR sequences turned up only very rarely across donors. According to a later genetic analysis, donors in an Asian-associated ancestry cluster had fewer N-insertions in productive TCRs than the approximately 700-donor mean. An association between a missense DCLRE1C variant and V-gene and J-gene trimming of TCR beta chains was found in a later genetic analysis and replicated in an independent cohort. Because HLA typing was missing for some donors at each locus, association tests included only the typed subset. Cytomegalovirus status was reported to be diagnosed by the classifier with high specificity and sensitivity in both the original and validation cohorts. In an earlier analysis of around 500 of the donors, most TCR beta V segments appeared in productive rearrangements about 87% or about 30% of the time, broadly matching IMGT annotations. Compared with equally common non-associated chains, HLA-associated TCR beta chains in a later analysis were more clonally expanded and had lower generation probabilities. A group of highly shared sequence variants was considered likely to be a technical artifact of the sequencing pipeline. A few of the identified cytomegalovirus-associated TCR beta chains were confirmed in vitro to be specific for cytomegalovirus antigens. The cohort was sequenced for TCR beta chains only, and without alpha or paired-chain data the features that could be detected were limited. When HLA alleles, especially DR and DQ, strongly co-occurred, attributing TCR associations to individual alleles was difficult. Linkage disequilibrium might explain the correlated functional status among segregating V segments, but an unknown experimental factor could not be ruled out. In a later analysis, the rate of TCR association differed among HLA loci, with DRB1 alleles having the most associated TCRs and HLA-C alleles having the fewest. Some IMGT-functional V segments, including TRBV6-2 and TRBV6-3, could not be distinguished by the 87-base-pair reads and were therefore excluded. A later analysis associated approximately 17,000 TCR beta sequences with specific HLA alleles at a false discovery rate of 0.05. In a later analysis, several top co-occurrence clusters were reported to appear linked to parvovirus B19, influenza, CMV and Epstein-Barr virus. Because counts were too low, approximately 18 rarely observed V segments, including chromosome 9 orphons, were excluded from the earlier analysis of several hundred of the donors. CMV serostatus was the only immune exposure information available for the cohort. In the study, approximately 150 TCR beta chains were listed as associated with cytomegalovirus. Sequencing depth was assumed to be roughly uniform across donors in the presence/absence analyses, though that assumption may not hold. The authors suggested that the approach could potentially be generalized to other disease states and immunological phenotypes.

There are 17 amino acids in the CDR3, from cysteine to phenylalanine inclusive. The CDR3 DNA has 51 bases and is translated from base 1. A distance of 16 bases separates the germline ends of V and J, which lose 0 bases and 2 bases respectively. CDR1 and CDR2, looked up from the germline V gene, are LGHNA and YNFKEQ. Libraries were made using the immunoSEQ multiplex PCR assay. The multiplex PCR relied on a mix of 60 forward primers for TCR Vbeta segments and 13 reverse primers for TCR Jbeta segments. Amplification of the CDR3 region of rearranged TCR beta genes was performed with a multiplex PCR assay on genomic DNA. Amplified TCR beta libraries were sequenced as 87-base-pair reads on the Illumina HiSeq System. In the original analysis: A later analysis tallied tens of millions of unique TCR beta chains across the 650 to 750 repertoires, and approximately 12 million of those chains were shared by two or more donors. A nearest-neighbor algorithm error-corrected the raw reads and collapsed the reads into unique sequences, merging closely related sequences to remove PCR and sequencing errors. Alignment of CDR3 sequences to IMGT reference sequences was used to assign V, D and J gene segments. For a sequence to be retained, a match of at least six nucleotides to both a V gene segment and a J gene segment was required. Rearrangements were called productive when the CDR3 lacked stop codons and stayed in frame with V and J; all others were non-productive. CDR3 was defined by IMGT convention, running from the second conserved V-encoded cysteine to the conserved J-encoded phenylalanine. In an earlier analysis of around 540 of the donors, sequences lacking an unambiguous match to a single V gene segment were excluded. An earlier analysis of several hundred of the donors called V segments functional above 56.7% productive rearrangements and segregating when the between-donor standard deviation exceeded 5%. A statistical classification framework was built to diagnose cytomegalovirus status from the catalog of TCR beta chain sequences. In a later analysis, TCR nucleotide sequences were compared against IMGT/GENE-DB human TR gene sequences so that V and J genes could be assigned. In a later analysis, CDR3 sequences and most-parsimonious VDJ recombination scenarios were assigned using the TCRdist pipeline. In a later analysis, every TCR beta chain was defined by the combination of its CDR3 amino acid sequence and its V-gene family, and reads without a unique V-gene family were dropped. To address suspected cross-contamination and a sequencing artifact, a later analysis removed around 600 highly shared, low-generation-probability nucleotide sequences. In a later analysis, a clonal expansion index was calculated for each public chain from normalized within-repertoire ranks of inferred template counts. Generation probabilities in a later analysis came from a VDJ recombination model fitted to out-of-frame rearrangements, and those results were checked against IGoR. In a later analysis, TCR-TCR, TCR-HLA and TCR-CMV co-occurrence was scored with hypergeometric tests, and a repertoire-size bias correction was applied to TCR pairs. A later analysis estimated false discovery rates by permuting HLA or CMV assignments 20 times. In a later analysis, co-occurring TCRs were grouped using DBSCAN, with TCRdist sequence similarity added in when clustering inside HLA-allele-positive subsets. For co-occurrence clustering, repertoires with fewer than 30,000 or more than 120,000 public chains were excluded, along with five repertoires with anomalous nucleotide sharing. Drawn from immuneACCESS, this table holds only the in-frame rearrangements with V and J called that TCRdb kept. Clones are partly lost; checked studies trace under half to an unresolved V gene and leave the rest unexplained. Clone size and the V and J calls come from that table; the DNA yielded D and trimming. The sample has approximately 170,000 clones on record, almost 75% of them singletons. The ten largest clones capture 2.5% to 3.5% of the sample.

Points on this clone: The antigen it binds to is not known. The input lacks base qualities; no much larger clone sits a single base away.

In total, 630 or so healthy bone marrow donors made up the cohort. At the time of sampling, every cohort member was nominally healthy, though immune exposures that went unrecorded were likely present. The donor tested CMV seropositive and was one of the 289 seropositive cohort members. Every donor gave a peripheral blood sample, and the peripheral blood mononuclear cells from that sample were used for TCR beta sequencing. Genomic DNA extraction from the blood cell samples was performed with the Qiagen DNeasy Blood Extraction Kit. The sample comprised PBMCs. The origin of this receptor is a woman aged 25-40 years in good health and CMV-seropositive. The chain links TRBV4-2 with TRBJ2-5; TRBD1 is perhaps the D gene, given 5 matching bases. For the CDR3, the sequence is CASSQERGGQGQETQYF. The base sequence is TGTGCCAGCAGCCAAGAGAGAGGTGGGCAGGGACAAGAGACCCAGTACTTC.